What follows are 32 T cell receptor beta chains derived from one specimen sequenced in a study of T cell repertoires in aging, cancer and after chemotherapy. Amplification of TCR beta used genomic DNA extracted from peripheral blood. Rearranged V-D-J TRB sequences were amplified with a mixed TRB-A/B primer pool. TCRdb fed the multiplex PCR reads into MiXCR, producing one record per CDR3 protein. The sample has about 14,000 distinct CDR3 sequences; about 25% are singletons. Source material: blood. The receptors shown here come from a human donor in good health.

This clonotype was picked up one time. At one end, the junction sequence differs from germline, possibly due to a read error. The chain is built from TRBV24-1 and TRBJ1-2; maybe TRBD1 (6 bases). The CDR3 is 14 amino acids. Germline V gene data show CDR1 as KGHDR and CDR2 as SFDVKD. The CDR3 DNA sequence: TGTGCCACCAGTGACCCCGCCCAGGGGTATGACTACACCTTC. Translating gives CATSDPAQGYDYTF.

The chain couples TRBV25-1 to TRBJ2-6; TRBD1 aligns across 11 bases. The trim removed 5 bases at V and 2 bases at J, leaving 5 bases unmatched. The CDR3 runs to 17 residues. Looked up from germline, CDR1 is MGHDK and CDR2 is SYGVNS. CDR3 nucleotides: TGTGCCAGCAGTCGGACAGGGGGCGTAGCTGGGGCCAACGTCCTGACTTTC. Residues: CASSRTGGVAGANVLTF.

This clonotype is categorized as medium-sized. The chain links TRBV20-1 to TRBJ1-2; D is possibly TRBD1 (5 bases). The length of the CDR3 is 12 residues. V lost 0 bases to trimming and J lost 8 bases, with 10 bases between them. Germline V lookup: CDR1 DFQATT, CDR2 SNEGSKA (reference sequence). As DNA, the CDR3 is TGCAGTGCTAGAGACAGGGCGAGGGGCTACACCTTC. Translation gives CSARDRARGYTF.

The rearrangement links TRBV2 to TRBJ1-6; D gene unclear. V was pared by 7 bases and J by 7 bases, with 17 bases between. Germline V gene sequence: CDR1 SNHLY, CDR2 FYNNEI. This CDR3 has 15 amino acids. The CDR3 nucleotides are TGTGCCAGCACTGAGGGAAATACAGCGAATTCACCCCTCCACTTT. This codes for CASTEGNTANSPLHF. Variable domain in full (rest from reference TRBV2 and TRBJ1-6): EPEVTQTPSHQVTQMGQEVILRCVPISNHLYFYWYRQILGQKVEFLVSFYNNEISEKSEIFDDQFSVERPDGSNFTLKIRSTKLEDSAMYFCASTEGNTANSPLHFGNGTRLTVT.

The CDR3 nucleotides read TGTGCCAGCAGCCAAGGGGGGAACACTGAAGCTTTCTTT. Amino acid sequence: CASSQGGNTEAFF. The chain uses TRBV14 and TRBJ1-1, with D hard to call. Trimming shortened V by 1 base and J by 1 base, and 4 bases separated the two germline ends. CDR3 length equals 13 residues. Germline CDR1 SGHDN, CDR2 FVKESK. The variable domain in full, completed from reference TRBV14 and TRBJ1-1, reads EAGVTQFPSHSVIEKGQTVTLRCDPISGHDNLYWYRRVMGKEIKFLLHFVKESKQDESGMPNNRFLAERTGGTYSTLKVQPAELEDSGVYFCASSQGGNTEAFFGQGTRLTVV.

V and J are TRBV5-1 and TRBJ2-5; TRBD2 matches at 12 bases. The CDR3 spans 16 residues. Germline loops: CDR1 SGHRS, CDR2 YFSETQ. V lost 3 bases to trimming and J lost 1 base; unmatched junction nucleotides: 4. The CDR3 region is CASSSGLAGPQETQYF. CDR3 in DNA: TGCGCCAGCAGCTCCGGACTAGCGGGGCCCCAAGAGACCCAGTACTTC. Full variable domain (missing parts from reference TRBV5-1 and TRBJ2-5): KAGVTQTPRYLIKTRGQQVTLSCSPISGHRSVSWYQQTPGQGLQFLFEYFSETQRNKGNFPGRFSGRQFSNSRSEMNVSTLELGDSALYLCASSSGLAGPQETQYFGPGTRLLVL.

The chain combines TRBV7-9 with TRBJ1-5, with 8 positions matching TRBD1. The CDR3 length is 14 residues. Looked up from germline, CDR1 is SEHNR and CDR2 is FQNEAQ (reference sequence). The trim removed 5 bases at V and 5 bases at J, leaving 5 bases unmatched. The CDR3 loop is CASSPQGADQPQHF. For the CDR3, the DNA is TGTGCCAGCAGCCCCCAGGGGGCAGATCAGCCCCAGCATTTT.

This chain joins TRBV5-4 and TRBJ1-4; TRBD1 matches 7 bases. Germline lookup yields CDR1 SGHNT and CDR2 YYREEE (reference sequence). With 2 bases clipped from V and 13 bases from J, the junction kept 14 bases outside the gene matches. The length of the CDR3 is 15 residues. CDR3 nucleotides: TGTGCCAGCAGCTTCATGGAGGCGACAGGGCAAGGACTGTTTTTT. It yields the protein CASSFMEATGQGLFF.

This clonotype appeared once. The CDR3 is CASSRDYGVGEQYF. Written as DNA, the CDR3 is TGTGCCAGCAGCCGAGATTACGGGGTTGGCGAGCAGTACTTC. The chain combines TRBV27 with TRBJ2-7; the D gene is possibly TRBD2 (5 bases). Between the trimmed V and J ends, which lost 6 bases and 6 bases, there was a span of 18 bases. There are 14 residues in the CDR3. In germline, CDR1 is MNHEY, CDR2 SMNVEV (reference sequence).

The chain recombines TRBV12-3 or TRBV12-4 with TRBJ2-5; D unclear. Trimming shortened V by 6 bases and J by 2 bases, and 13 bases separated the two germline ends. This CDR3 has 14 residues. The CDR3: CASSQNRRQETQYF. The CDR3, as DNA: TGTGCCAGCAGCCAAAACCGACGACAAGAGACCCAGTACTTC.

A note on this clonotype: At one of its ends the junction is not consistent with the germline gene, which may arise from a read error. The J gene is TRBJ2-4, the V gene TRBV25-1; no clear D gene. The CDR3 length is 14 residues. CDR1 MGHDK and CDR2 SYGVNS come from the germline V gene. Here the CDR3 reads CACSEGRAKNIQYF. The CDR3 bases are TGTGCCTGCAGTGAAGGCAGAGCCAAAAACATTCAGTACTTC.

This clonotype is medium-sized in the sample. The rearrangement links TRBV20-1 to TRBJ1-3; D ambiguous. Germline loops: CDR1 DFQATT, CDR2 SNEGSKA (reference sequence). This CDR3 is built from 13 residues. V shed 2 bases and J shed 3 bases, with 8 bases lying between them. CDR3 residues: CSARWRSGNTIYF. The DNA for the CDR3 is TGCAGTGCTAGATGGCGAAGTGGAAACACCATATATTTT.

This clonotype was counted only a few times. The V call is TRBV10-3, the J call TRBJ1-2; 8 nucleotides align to TRBD1. The CDR3 has 14 residues. The junction had 2 bases not matched to a gene; V was cut back by 4 bases and J by 1 base. Germline loops: CDR1 ENHRY, CDR2 SYGVKD. The CDR3 sequence is CAISVTGDNYGYTF. CDR3 coding DNA: TGTGCCATCAGTGTGACAGGGGATAACTATGGCTACACCTTC.

This clonotype has ten or more counts. The chain carries TRBV19 and TRBJ1-6; TRBD1 might be the D (6 bases). V lost 3 bases to trimming and J lost 10 bases, with 16 bases between them. Per the germline V gene, CDR1 is LNHDA and CDR2 is SQIVND (reference sequence). This CDR3 has 15 amino acids. The chain's CDR3 is CASSIPGQLWSPLHF. Here the CDR3 DNA reads TGTGCCAGTAGTATCCCTGGACAGTTGTGGTCACCCCTCCACTTT.

This clonotype was detected a few times. The chain couples TRBV12-3 or TRBV12-4 to TRBJ2-1, with 8 bases that match TRBD2. The CDR3 has 14 residues. Trimming cost V 4 bases and J 2 bases; bases outside gene matches: 1. The CDR3 sequence: CASSWTSPYNEQFF. The CDR3 region has the DNA TGTGCCAGCAGTTGGACTAGCCCCTACAATGAGCAGTTCTTC.

This rearrangement joins TRBV25-1 to TRBJ2-5; TRBD2 agrees at 11 bases. The CDR3 has 15 residues. The J segment lost 11 bases and the V segment lost 6 bases, leaving 14 bases of the junction unmatched. From germline, CDR1 is MGHDK and CDR2 SYGVNS. In DNA form, the CDR3 reads TGTGCCAGCAGCCCTTCTAGCGGGGGGCGGTTCGTGCAGTACTTC. It yields the protein CASSPSSGGRFVQYF.

This clonotype was observed once. The V and J genes are TRBV28 and TRBJ1-5; D is unresolved. The CDR3 length is 14 residues. With 1 base removed from V and 5 bases from J, the gap between germline ends came to 9 bases. Germline loops: CDR1 MDHEN, CDR2 SYDVKM. The CDR3, as DNA: TGTGCCAGCAGTTTATATGGGGAATATCAGCCCCAGCATTTT. Protein product: CASSLYGEYQPQHF.

The chain has TRBV7-9 and TRBJ1-4, with 7 nucleotides matching TRBD1. The ends lost 1 base at V and 5 bases at J; junction bases unmatched: 7. This CDR3 has 16 amino acids. The germline gives CDR1 SEHNR, CDR2 FQNEAQ (reference sequence). CDR3 loop: CASSLGDRERNEKLFF. CDR3 in DNA: TGTGCCAGCAGCTTAGGGGACAGAGAAAGAAATGAAAAACTGTTTTTT.

The chain is built from TRBV11-2 and TRBJ1-2; D remains ambiguous. V lost 3 bases to trimming and J lost 6 bases, with 5 bases between them. The V gene's germline CDR1 is SGHAT and CDR2 FQNNGV. The CDR3 totals 11 residues. The CDR3 protein is CASSFRDGYTF. CDR3 bases: TGTGCCAGCAGCTTTCGGGATGGCTACACCTTC.

This clonotype is medium-sized (0.01 to 0.1%) within its sample. This chain connects TRBV6-5 to TRBJ2-1; TRBD2 matches at 7 bases. V shed 5 bases, J shed 7 bases, and the junction held 8 bases outside the gene matches. This CDR3 is 14 amino acids long. CDR1 and CDR2 (germline): MNHEY, SVGAGI. The CDR3, as DNA: TGTGCCAGCAGTCAGCGGGGCCGGTGGAATGAGCAGTTCTTC. Protein sequence: CASSQRGRWNEQFF.

In the case of this clonotype: Since a much larger clone is just one base distant, this may be a read error. The V call is TRBV11-2, the J call TRBJ1-2; 9 bases map to TRBD1. Germline-derived CDR1 and CDR2 are SGHAT and FQNNGV. The length of the CDR3 is 16 residues. CDR3 in DNA: TGTGCCAGCAGTCCCCCACGTACAGGGGGCTGGTATGGCCACACCTTC. Residues: CASSPPRTGGWYGHTF.

The gene calls are TRBV12-3 or TRBV12-4 and TRBJ1-2; 8 bases match TRBD1. The CDR3 totals 16 residues. Trimming removed 6 bases from V and 7 bases from J; junction bases left unmatched: 16. CDR3: CASSVAARQGNRGYTF. CDR3 DNA sequence: TGTGCCAGCAGCGTAGCGGCCCGACAGGGGAACCGTGGCTACACCTTC.

The table lists this clonotype with a few counts. This chain joins TRBV19 and TRBJ1-6, with a possible D match to TRBD1 (5 bases). The V gene lost 9 bases and the J gene lost 0 bases, with 15 bases spanning the gap. Germline assignment: CDR1 LNHDA and CDR2 SQIVND (reference sequence). This CDR3 has 16 residues. CDR3 DNA sequence: TGTGCCAGCCGGGACGAACTAAACTCCTATAATTCACCCCTCCACTTT. It translates to CASRDELNSYNSPLHF.

The chain has TRBV5-1 and TRBJ2-3; 11 nucleotides line up with TRBD2. Germline CDR1 reads SGHRS; CDR2 reads YFSETQ. The CDR3 runs to 15 residues. Losses at the gene ends were 3 bases for V and 1 base for J; bases not matched to a gene: 1. DNA for the CDR3: TGCGCCAGCAGCTCGGGACTAGCGGGCACAGATACGCAGTATTTT. Protein sequence: CASSSGLAGTDTQYF.

The count of this clonotype is one. An end of the junction differs from the germline gene, which may be a read error. The J gene is TRBJ1-1, the V gene TRBV12-5; D unresolved. In germline, CDR1 is LGHNT, CDR2 FRNRAP. The CDR3 extends over 13 amino acids. The CDR3 region has the DNA TGTCCTAGTGGTTGGGAGTTGAAAGCTGAAGCTTTCTTT. Its translation: CPSGWELKAEAFF. Together with reference TRBV12-5 and TRBJ1-1, the CDR3 gives the full variable domain: DARVTQTPRHKVTEMGQEVTMRCQPILGHNTVFWYRQTMMQGLELLAYFRNRAPLDDSGMPKDRFSAEMPDATLATLKIQPSEPRDSAVYFCPSGWELKAEAFFGQGTRLTVV.

The rearrangement links TRBV6-1 to TRBJ1-1; D is unresolved. The CDR3 contains 14 residues. V was clipped by 4 bases and J by 0 bases, with 9 bases between them. The germline gives CDR1 MNHNS, CDR2 SASEGT. The CDR3 spells CASSVLSMNTEAFF. CDR3 bases: TGTGCCAGCAGTGTTTTATCCATGAACACTGAAGCTTTCTTT.

This clonotype was counted many times. The CDR3 DNA reads as TGTGCCAGCAGTGTGGGGATACCGAACACCGGGGAGCTGTTTTTT. Amino acids: CASSVGIPNTGELFF. V and J are TRBV12-3 or TRBV12-4 and TRBJ2-2, with D hard to call. The CDR3 totals 15 residues. Trimming removed 5 bases at V and 0 bases at J, with 10 bases between.

This clonotype was recorded a few times. The V call is TRBV20-1, the J call TRBJ1-5; D remains ambiguous. Per germline, CDR1 DFQATT and CDR2 SNEGSKA (reference sequence). The CDR3 loop spans 16 amino acids. Trimming pared 1 base from V and 0 bases from J, leaving 13 bases between. CDR3 sequence (DNA): TGCAGTGCTAGAGTAGCCGGACTGGTTAGCAATCAGCCCCAGCATTTT. As protein: CSARVAGLVSNQPQHF.

In regard to this clonotype: Its ends do not fully match the called genes, so a read error is possible. The chain uses TRBV6-5 and TRBJ2-1; 11 bases line up with TRBD1. Germline assignment: CDR1 MNHEY and CDR2 SVGAGI. This CDR3 comprises 16 residues. This chain's CDR3 is CAISGRTGTGGGEQFF. The CDR3 DNA is TGTGCCATCAGTGGACGCACCGGGACAGGGGGTGGCGAGCAGTTCTTC.

By sample share, this clonotype is medium-sized. This chain uses TRBV30 with TRBJ2-3; D is possibly TRBD2 (5 bases). The CDR3 covers 14 residues. V lost 4 bases to trimming and J lost 0 bases, with 11 bases between them. Per the germline V gene, CDR1 is GTSNPN and CDR2 is SVGIG (reference sequence). The CDR3 here is CAWTIGLSTDTQYF. Written as DNA, the CDR3 is TGTGCCTGGACCATCGGACTGAGCACAGATACGCAGTATTTT.

The rearrangement joins TRBV7-2 to TRBJ2-5, with 12 bases fitting TRBD2. The CDR3 length is 20 residues. The germline gives CDR1 SGHTA, CDR2 FQGNSA. V was pared by 4 bases and J by 3 bases, with 18 bases of the junction left unmatched. The CDR3 sequence is CASSSTPGRSASGGEETQYF. The CDR3 DNA sequence: TGTGCCAGCAGCTCTACGCCAGGGAGGTCGGCTAGCGGGGGGGAAGAGACCCAGTACTTC.

The CDR3 DNA is TGCAGTGCTAGAGTTCACAGGGGGGGAGGGATCACAGATACGCAGTATTTT. This translates into CSARVHRGGGITDTQYF. The chain has TRBV20-1 and TRBJ2-3; TRBD1 is a possible D gene (8 bases). This CDR3 spans 17 amino acids. Looked up from germline, CDR1 is DFQATT and CDR2 is SNEGSKA (reference sequence). Between the trimmed V and J ends, which lost 1 base and 2 bases, there was a span of 19 bases.